The sequence of this T cell receptor beta chain was determined in a study of blood T cell repertoires in COVID-19. Study information: COVID-19 samples from acute and convalescent phases originated in the United States, Italy and Spain. From T cells, B-cell-depleted T cells, or PBMCs came the material, which was cDNA or gDNA.

The CDR3 is 12 residues long. This clone was detected ten times or more. An end of the junction does not agree with germline; a read error may underlie this. In the authors' workflow: Amplified reference gene primers provided the basis for estimating nucleated cell counts. TCRdb keeps only in-frame clones here, not all; method: immunoSEQ multiplex PCR. Clone size and the V and J calls come from that table; the DNA yielded D and trimming. The table has over 250,000 clones, under 90% seen once; the top ten hold around 10%. The sequencing sample was made of peripheral blood. The chain employs TRBV12-3 or TRBV12-4 and TRBJ2-7; weak D call: TRBD1 (6 bases). The TCR was taken from a woman aged 50 to 60 who had recovered from COVID-19. The chain's CDR3 is CASSRGIGQTHF. DNA for the CDR3: TGTGCCAGCAGCCGAGGAATCGGACAGACTCACTTC.